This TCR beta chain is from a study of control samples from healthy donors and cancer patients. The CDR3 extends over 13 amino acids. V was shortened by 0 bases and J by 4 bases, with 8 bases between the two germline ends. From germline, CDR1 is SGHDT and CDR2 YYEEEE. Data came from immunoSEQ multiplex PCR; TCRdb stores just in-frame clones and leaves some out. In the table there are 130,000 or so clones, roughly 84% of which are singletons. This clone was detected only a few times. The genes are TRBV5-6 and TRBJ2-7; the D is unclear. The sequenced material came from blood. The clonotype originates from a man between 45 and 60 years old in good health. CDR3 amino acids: CASSLAGVYEQYF. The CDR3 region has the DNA TGTGCCAGCAGCTTGGCTGGAGTATACGAGCAGTACTTC.